This T cell receptor beta chain was profiled in a study of graft-versus-host responses after intestinal transplantation. Study-level information: Multivisceral, liver-intestinal, or isolated intestinal grafts went to recipients.

TCRdb's copy holds only in-frame clones and misses some; the assay was immunoSEQ multiplex PCR. The repertoire includes roughly 9,400 clones, around 94% of them detected once, and under 2.5% sits in the top ten. The CDR3 length is 16 residues. V was clipped by 1 base and J by 9 bases, with 16 bases between them. Looked up from germline, CDR1 is SGHAT and CDR2 is FQNNGV. Material: PBMCs, obtained 8 days after intestinal transplant. This clonotype was sampled from a human patient who received an intestinal transplant, so some T cells may come from the graft donor. The V and J genes are TRBV11-2 and TRBJ1-6; TRBD1 is a possible D gene (6 bases). CDR3 protein: CASSLGFGTRGSPLHF. The CDR3 nucleotides read TGTGCCAGCAGCTTAGGTTTCGGGACACGGGGTTCACCCCTCCACTTT.